The sequence of this T cell receptor (beta chain) was determined in a study of identical twins. TCRdb re-analysed the 5' RACE reads in MiXCR, keeping a single row per CDR3 protein. The sample has about 920,000 distinct CDR3 sequences, around 12% seen once. The CDR3 is made up of 17 amino acids. The germline V gene encodes CDR1 SGDLS and CDR2 YYNGEE. V dropped 2 bases and J dropped 5 bases, with 20 bases sitting between them. This same sample was also part of a study on yellow fever vaccine responses in identical twins.

The sequenced material came from PBMCs. The chain employs TRBV9 and TRBJ2-1; a possible D gene is TRBD1 (6 bases). This TCR came from a woman aged 18-29 years in good health. The CDR3 nucleotides read TGTGCCAGCAGCGTCGTCTCGCAAAGGACAGTAAACAATGAGCAGTTCTTC. It codes for CASSVVSQRTVNNEQFF.